These 7 T cell receptor beta chains came from one sample sequenced in a study of blood T cell repertoires in COVID-19. Only in-frame clones appear in the TCRdb table, and some are missing; sequencing was by immunoSEQ multiplex PCR. Seen here are roughly 200,000 clones, 85% to 90% observed once, and the top ten hold 2.7%. Input material: peripheral blood. These receptors all come from a man aged 40-55 years with active or convalescent COVID-19.

This clone appeared a few times. The chain couples TRBV11-3 to TRBJ2-5; D is uncertain. Germline-derived CDR1 and CDR2 are SGHNT and YENEEA. The CDR3 loop spans 14 amino acids. Trimming took 0 bases from V and 3 from J, leaving 8 bases between them. CDR3 nucleotides: TGTGCCAGCAGCTTAGATCCTGCGGAAGAGACCCAGTACTTC. Translated: CASSLDPAEETQYF. Based on the CDR3 plus reference TRBV11-3 and TRBJ2-5, the full variable domain is EAGVVQSPRYKIIEKKQPVAFWCNPISGHNTLYWYLQNLGQGPELLIRYENEEAVDDSQLPKDRFSAERLKGVDSTLKIQPAELGDSAVYLCASSLDPAEETQYFGPGTRLLVL.

V is TRBV28 and J is TRBJ2-7; no reliable D call. Germline V gives CDR1 MDHEN, CDR2 SYDVKM. Trimming cost V 2 bases and J 1 base, with 15 bases left between them. This CDR3 has 16 residues. The CDR3: CASSLASVGRSYEQYF. CDR3 DNA: TGTGCCAGCAGTTTAGCCTCGGTCGGCAGGTCCTACGAGCAGTACTTC.

This rearrangement joins TRBV19 to TRBJ2-3; tentatively, D is TRBD1 (5 bases). V gave up 8 bases and J gave up 5 bases, with 17 bases separating them. CDR1 LNHDA and CDR2 SQIVND come from the germline V gene (reference sequence). The CDR3 consists of 14 residues. CDR3 DNA: TGTGCCAGTGCAAGACAGCCCCAGGAAGATACGCAGTATTTT. Protein product: CASARQPQEDTQYF.

This chain links TRBV7-2 with TRBJ1-6, with a tentative D call TRBD1 (6 bases). The CDR3 runs 14 residues. V lost 5 bases, J lost 6 bases, and 11 bases lay in between. Germline V gene data show CDR1 as SGHTA and CDR2 as FQGNSA. As DNA, the CDR3 is TGTGCCAGCAGCGAGGGGGAGGGTAATTCACCCCTCCACTTT. This sequence encodes CASSEGEGNSPLHF.

The genes are TRBV2 and TRBJ2-5; D may be TRBD2 (7 bases). This CDR3 has 15 residues. Deletions cut 7 bases from V and 4 bases from J, with 19 bases between. The germline V gene has CDR1 SNHLY and CDR2 FYNNEI. The CDR3 DNA follows: TGTGCCAGCATCGCTAGCGGTGGGACAAGAGAGACCCAGTACTTC. Protein product: CASIASGGTRETQYF.

The chain couples TRBV6-2 or TRBV6-3 to TRBJ2-2, with D possibly TRBD1 on 6 matching bases. The CDR3 runs to 14 residues. Per the germline V gene, CDR1 is MNHEY and CDR2 is SVGEGT. V shed 5 bases and J shed 14 bases, with 21 bases lying between them. CDR3 DNA sequence: TGTGCCAGCAGTCCCAAGCAGGGACATAGTGTTCTGTTTTTT. It is translated as CASSPKQGHSVLFF.

DNA of the CDR3: TGTGCCAGCAGCCCTCCAGGCAAATCCGGAAACACCATATATTTT. This encodes CASSPPGKSGNTIYF. V gene TRBV9 combines with J gene TRBJ1-3; D unclear. Per germline, CDR1 SGDLS and CDR2 YYNGEE. This CDR3 has 15 residues. V lost 4 bases to trimming and J lost 4 bases, with 15 bases between them. Using reference TRBV9 and TRBJ1-3 for the parts outside the CDR3, the full variable domain is DSGVTQTPKHLITATGQRVTLRCSPRSGDLSVYWYQQSLDQGLQFLIQYYNGEERAKGNILERFSAQQFPDLHSELNLSSLELGDSALYFCASSPPGKSGNTIYFGEGSWLTVV.